These 15 T cell receptor beta chains originate from one sample sequenced in a study of blood T cells in healthy people across ages (dated by TCRdb to the mid-2010s). Library preparation was by 5' RACE. These reads were obtained on an Illumina HiSeq 2500. A second roughly 6 to 12 cycle PCR used a sample-barcoded 5' primer and a J-beta primer mix. The public reads were quality trimmed at Q25 with fastp and then assembled into clones with MiXCR by TCRdb, keeping productive beta chains. Every entry covers one CDR3 protein and lists the most common genes and DNA from its rows. Across this sample there are 1.5 million or so distinct CDR3 sequences, with roughly 45% seen only once. Approximately 7.9% of the sample rests with the top ten. Input material: blood. These receptors came from a woman aged 18-35 years in good health.

The chain couples TRBV25-1 to TRBJ1-1; D ambiguous. The CDR3 runs 14 residues. V gave up 3 bases and J gave up 7 bases, with 15 bases separating them. From germline, CDR1 is MGHDK and CDR2 SYGVNS. CDR3: CASSESSSGDEAFF. The CDR3 nucleotides are TGTGCCAGCAGTGAGTCGAGCAGCGGCGATGAAGCTTTCTTT.

The chain couples TRBV20-1 to TRBJ1-1; no reliable D call. In germline, CDR1 is DFQATT, CDR2 SNEGSKA (reference sequence). The germline V and J ends were trimmed by 0 bases and 4 bases, with 6 bases remaining between them. There are 12 residues in the CDR3. In DNA form, the CDR3 reads TGCAGTGCTAGAGAGCTGGCCACTGAAGCTTTCTTT. This sequence encodes CSARELATEAFF.

A few counts support this clonotype. The V gene is TRBV12-3 or TRBV12-4, the J gene TRBJ2-1; D is unresolved. The CDR3 is 12 residues long. Trimming pared 5 bases from V and 8 bases from J, leaving 10 bases between. DNA of the CDR3: TGTGCCAGCAGTCCGACGACCTATGAGCAGTTCTTC. It translates to CASSPTTYEQFF.

V is TRBV12-3 or TRBV12-4 and J is TRBJ1-1; D not certain. Trimming left V 5 bases short and J 11 bases short, with 12 bases between. The CDR3 covers 11 residues. The CDR3 sequence is CASSRKGPAFF. The CDR3 region has the DNA TGTGCCAGCAGTAGAAAAGGGCCCGCTTTCTTT.

A few counts support this clonotype. The chain joins TRBV24-1 to TRBJ2-1; D may be TRBD2 (5 bases). V gave up 2 bases and J gave up 0 bases, with 10 bases separating them. Germline assignment: CDR1 KGHDR and CDR2 SFDVKD. The CDR3 is made up of 16 amino acids. CDR3 region: CATSDSRGSSYNEQFF. In nucleotides, the CDR3 is TGTGCCACCAGTGATTCCCGGGGTAGCTCCTACAATGAGCAGTTCTTC.

This clonotype appeared many times. The chain links TRBV29-1 to TRBJ2-7; no definite D call. From germline, CDR1 is SQVTM and CDR2 ANQGSEA. The V gene lost 0 bases and the J gene lost 5 bases, with 11 bases spanning the gap. The CDR3 spans 13 residues. Here the CDR3 reads CSVEDGDLDEQYF. The CDR3 nucleotides are TGCAGCGTTGAAGATGGGGATTTGGACGAGCAGTACTTC.

In this sample, this clonotype turned up a few times. The rearrangement links TRBV29-1 to TRBJ2-3, with 10 bases matching TRBD2. V lost 7 bases, J lost 3 bases, and 4 bases stayed unmatched. CDR3 length: 13 residues. Germline values: CDR1 SQVTM, CDR2 ANQGSEA. The chain's CDR3 is CSAQGLATDTQYF. The DNA for the CDR3 is TGCAGCGCCCAGGGACTAGCGACAGATACGCAGTATTTT.

The chain joins TRBV29-1 to TRBJ1-4; no definite D call. Germline-derived CDR1 and CDR2 are SQVTM and ANQGSEA. Trimming shortened V by 6 bases and J by 4 bases, and 12 bases separated the two germline ends. The CDR3 length is 13 residues. The CDR3, as DNA: TGCAGCGTCGGCAGCTACCTTAATGAAAAACTGTTTTTT. Protein: CSVGSYLNEKLFF.

The sample holds a few counts of this clonotype. CDR3 amino acids: CASKGMDSPGSYEQYF. The DNA of the CDR3 is TGTGCCAGCAAAGGGATGGACAGCCCTGGCTCCTACGAGCAGTACTTC. The chain employs TRBV27 and TRBJ2-7, with D perhaps matching TRBD1 (6 bases). Germline V gene sequence: CDR1 MNHEY, CDR2 SMNVEV (reference sequence). This CDR3 contains 16 residues. Trimming took 7 bases from V and 0 from J, leaving 19 bases between them.

The chain is built from TRBV7-8 and TRBJ2-3; D call uncertain. Trimming pared 1 base from V and 1 base from J, leaving 12 bases between. CDR1 is SGHVS and CDR2 is FQNEAQ in the germline V gene. The CDR3 runs 16 residues. The CDR3 bases are TGTGCCAGCAGCTTAGGGACGGCATTTGGCACAGATACGCAGTATTTT. Translation gives CASSLGTAFGTDTQYF.

The chain combines TRBV7-2 with TRBJ2-3, with a tentative D call TRBD2 (7 bases). This CDR3 has 16 residues. Germline assignment: CDR1 SGHTA and CDR2 FQGNSA. V was clipped by 4 bases and J by 1 base, with 15 bases between them. CDR3 protein: CASSSKGGRGTDTQYF. The DNA of the CDR3 is TGTGCCAGCAGCTCTAAGGGGGGGCGGGGCACAGATACGCAGTATTTT. Using reference TRBV7-2 and TRBJ2-3 for the parts outside the CDR3, the full variable domain is GAGVSQSPSNKVTEKGKDVELRCDPISGHTALYWYRQSLGQGLEFLIYFQGNSAPDKSGLPSDRFSAERTGGSVSTLTIQRTQQEDSAVYLCASSSKGGRGTDTQYFGPGTRLTVL.

The rearrangement joins TRBV7-9 to TRBJ2-3; 16 bases agree with TRBD2. CDR1 SEHNR and CDR2 FQNEAQ come from the germline V gene (reference sequence). V lost 4 bases and J lost 5; bases outside the gene matches: 12. The CDR3 loop spans 19 amino acids. The CDR3 sequence: CASSSGTSGGVGKGDTQYF. CDR3 bases: TGTGCCAGCAGCTCCGGGACTAGCGGGGGGGTAGGTAAAGGAGATACGCAGTATTTT. Using reference TRBV7-9 and TRBJ2-3 for the parts outside the CDR3, the full variable domain is DTGVSQNPRHKITKRGQNVTFRCDPISEHNRLYWYRQTLGQGPEFLTYFQNEAQLEKSRLLSDRFSAERPKGSFSTLEIQRTEQGDSAMYLCASSSGTSGGVGKGDTQYFGPGTRLTVL.

J is TRBJ2-7 and V is TRBV20-1, with a weak D call TRBD2 (6 bases). The CDR3 is made up of 15 amino acids. Trimming removed 1 base from V and 7 bases from J, with 20 bases in between. Germline-derived CDR1 and CDR2 are DFQATT and SNEGSKA (reference sequence). The DNA for the CDR3 is TGCAGTGCTAGAGGGCGGGGATCTTCCTACAATGAGCAGTACTTC. Translating it yields CSARGRGSSYNEQYF.

This clonotype occurred many times. The chain employs TRBV15 and TRBJ2-7; D might be TRBD2 (6 bases). Germline V gene lookup returns CDR1 LNHNV and CDR2 YYDKDF (reference sequence). With 1 base removed from V and 4 bases from J, the gap between germline ends came to 17 bases. The CDR3 has 16 residues. In nucleotides, the CDR3 is TGTGCCACCAGCAGAGGCGGCTCGGGAGTTATGTACGAGCAGTACTTC. Its protein is CATSRGGSGVMYEQYF.

The rearrangement links TRBV14 to TRBJ2-1; D is uncertain. The CDR3 is 15 residues long. Trimming pared 1 base from V and 0 bases from J, leaving 7 bases between. Germline values: CDR1 SGHDN, CDR2 FVKESK. In DNA, the CDR3 is TGTGCCAGCAGCCAAGCCTACATCTCCTACAATGAGCAGTTCTTC. Protein: CASSQAYISYNEQFF.